The 14 T cell receptor beta chains reported below all come from one sample, sequenced in a study of CD8+CD57+ T cells in acquired aplastic anemia. Template material for TCR beta VDJ and CDR3 profiling consisted of genomic DNA. One entry per CDR3 protein, called by TCRdb with MiXCR from the reads. The sample yields around 200,000 distinct CDR3 sequences, about half seen once. Previously, flow cytometry had revealed CD8+CD57+ cell expansion in the patients chosen for sequencing. Sequencing input: sorted CD4+, CD8+, or CD8+CD57+ T cells (not recorded which) from PBMCs. The receptors shown here come from a human donor with aplastic anemia.

This chain uses TRBV9 with TRBJ1-5, with a weak D call TRBD1 (6 bases). The CDR3 length is 17 residues. V was clipped by 3 bases and J by 4 bases, with 20 bases between them. The V gene's germline CDR1 is SGDLS and CDR2 YYNGEE. CDR3 DNA: TGTGCCAGCAGCGCCCGGGGGGCGGGCGGATTGAATCAGCCCCAGCATTTT. Protein: CASSARGAGGLNQPQHF.

This clonotype was counted between two and nine times. The chain links TRBV28 to TRBJ1-1; 7 bases line up with TRBD1. The ends lost 5 bases at V and 5 bases at J; junction bases unmatched: 5. Looked up from germline, CDR1 is MDHEN and CDR2 is SYDVKM. The CDR3 has 13 residues. The CDR3 protein is CASSRPGGTEAFF. The CDR3 DNA reads TGTGCCAGCAGTAGGCCAGGGGGGACTGAAGCTTTCTTT.

This clonotype was recorded only once. The rearrangement links TRBV20-1 to TRBJ2-7; 16 nucleotides match TRBD2. Per germline, CDR1 DFQATT and CDR2 SNEGSKA (reference sequence). CDR3 length: 16 residues. J lost 3 bases, V lost 6 bases, and 8 bases had no gene match. The DNA for the CDR3 is TGCAGTGCCGCCCCGGGACTAGCGGGAGGGATCTACGAGCAGTACTTC. As protein: CSAAPGLAGGIYEQYF.

A word on this clonotype: This may stem from a read error, because a much larger clone lies one nucleotide away. The chain joins TRBV5-1 to TRBJ2-2; D is unclear. The CDR3 loop spans 15 amino acids. Trimming took off 0 bases at V and 0 bases at J, with 6 bases between the two ends. Per germline, CDR1 SGHRS and CDR2 YFSETQ. This chain's CDR3 is CASSLDPANTGELFF. CDR3 sequence (DNA): TGCGCCAGCAGCTTGGACCCGGCGAACACCGGGGAGCTGTTTTTT.

The chain couples TRBV2 to TRBJ1-5; possibly TRBD1 for D (5 bases). Deletions cut 1 base from V and 11 bases from J, with 12 bases between. This CDR3 region has 13 residues. Germline CDR1 is SNHLY and CDR2 is FYNNEI. The CDR3 DNA sequence: TGTGCCAGCAGTGAAGTTTACTTGGGGGCCCAGCATTTT. It codes for CASSEVYLGAQHF.

A few counts support this clonotype. This sequence joins TRBV29-1 and TRBJ2-7, with D perhaps being TRBD1 or TRBD2 (5 bases each). The germline V gene has CDR1 SQVTM and CDR2 ANQGSEA. The CDR3 has 12 amino acids. Trimming cost V 5 bases and J 2 bases, with 10 bases left between them. The CDR3 protein is CSVFLGAYEQYF. CDR3 DNA sequence: TGCAGCGTTTTCCTGGGGGCCTACGAGCAGTACTTC.

The chain uses TRBV10-3 and TRBJ1-5, with 8 bases matching TRBD1. CDR1 is ENHRY, CDR2 SYGVKD, per germline. V was clipped by 3 bases and J by 9 bases; unmatched bases: 1. The CDR3 has 12 residues. CDR3 sequence: CAISEGTGPQHF. CDR3 coding DNA: TGTGCCATCAGTGAAGGGACAGGGCCCCAGCATTTT.

The rearrangement joins TRBV5-8 to TRBJ2-1, with 7 nucleotides matching TRBD1. The CDR3 is 13 residues long. CDR1 is SGHTS and CDR2 is YDEGEE in the germline V gene. V was clipped by 4 bases and J by 8 bases; unmatched bases: 6. Here the CDR3 reads CASSQWTGDEQFF. The CDR3 DNA follows: TGTGCCAGCAGCCAGTGGACAGGCGATGAGCAGTTCTTC.

This clonotype was counted ten times or more. This sequence joins TRBV15 and TRBJ2-6; TRBD1 is a possible D gene (5 bases). Germline V gene data show CDR1 as LNHNV and CDR2 as YYDKDF (reference sequence). This CDR3 has 14 amino acids. Deletions cut 5 bases from V and 4 bases from J, with 9 bases between. CDR3 coding DNA: TGTGCCACCAGCCCCAGGGCCGGGGCCAACGTCCTGACTTTC. Amino acids: CATSPRAGANVLTF.

This clonotype was picked up many times. The chain recombines TRBV7-9 with TRBJ2-7; no definite D call. The CDR3 runs 14 residues. Trimming stripped 1 base from V and 2 bases from J, with 9 bases between. CDR1 SEHNR and CDR2 FQNEAQ come from the germline V gene (reference sequence). The CDR3, as DNA: TGTGCCAGCAGCTTAGAGTCCTCCGCCTACGAGCAGTACTTC. Translation gives CASSLESSAYEQYF.

This clonotype was recorded a few times. The chain links TRBV6-1 to TRBJ2-7; 11 nucleotides agree with TRBD2. The V gene end was trimmed by 6 bases and the J gene end by 5 bases; junction bases not matched to a gene: 15. Per the germline V gene, CDR1 is MNHNS and CDR2 is SASEGT. The CDR3 consists of 17 residues. The chain's CDR3 is CASRGTSGGLNMDEQYF. The DNA of the CDR3 is TGTGCCAGCAGGGGAACTAGCGGGGGCCTAAATATGGACGAGCAGTACTTC.

The gene calls are TRBV7-3 and TRBJ2-1, with 8 bases that match TRBD2. This CDR3 spans 14 amino acids. CDR1 SGHTA and CDR2 FQGTGA come from the germline V gene. The J segment lost 3 bases and the V segment lost 5 bases, leaving 3 bases of the junction unmatched. The DNA for the CDR3 is TGTGCCAGCAGCGGGGCGGGAGGCTACAATGAGCAGTTCTTC. It yields the protein CASSGAGGYNEQFF.

The rearrangement uses TRBV12-3 or TRBV12-4 and TRBJ2-7; D not resolved. With 7 bases removed from V and 6 bases from J, the gap between germline ends came to 13 bases. CDR3 length equals 12 residues. In DNA form, the CDR3 reads TGTGCCAGCACCTCTTCTGCGAGCGAGCAGTACTTC. The encoded protein is CASTSSASEQYF.

This clonotype was seen at least ten times. The chain recombines TRBV12-3 or TRBV12-4 with TRBJ2-4; D unresolved. Trimming pared 6 bases from V and 3 bases from J, leaving 6 bases between. The CDR3 spans 12 residues. Written as DNA, the CDR3 is TGTGCCAGCAGCCCATACAAAAACATTCAGTACTTC. The encoded protein is CASSPYKNIQYF.